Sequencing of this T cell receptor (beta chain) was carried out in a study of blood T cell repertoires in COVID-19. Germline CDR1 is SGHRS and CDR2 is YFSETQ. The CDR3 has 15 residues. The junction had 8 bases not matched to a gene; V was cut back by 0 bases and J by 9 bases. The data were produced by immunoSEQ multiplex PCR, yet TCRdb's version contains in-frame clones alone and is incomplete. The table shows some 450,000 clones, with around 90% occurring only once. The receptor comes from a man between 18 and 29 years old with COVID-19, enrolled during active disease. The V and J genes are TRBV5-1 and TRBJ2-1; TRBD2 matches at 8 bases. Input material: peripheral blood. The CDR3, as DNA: TGCGCCAGCAGCTTGGATGCCGCGGGGGGCACTGAGCAGTTCTTC. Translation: CASSLDAAGGTEQFF.